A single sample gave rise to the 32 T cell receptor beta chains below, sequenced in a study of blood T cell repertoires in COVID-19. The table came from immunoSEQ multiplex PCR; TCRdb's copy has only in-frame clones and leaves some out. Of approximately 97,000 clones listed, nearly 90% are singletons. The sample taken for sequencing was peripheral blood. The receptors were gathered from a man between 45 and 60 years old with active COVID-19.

CDR3 loop: CASSLVAASYGYTF. The CDR3 bases are TGTGCCAGCAGCTTGGTAGCGGCGAGCTATGGCTACACCTTC. The chain recombines TRBV5-6 with TRBJ1-2; unclear D gene. The germline CDR1 and CDR2 sequences are SGHDT and YYEEEE. CDR3 length: 14 residues. Trimming removed 0 bases at V and 4 bases at J, with 10 bases between.

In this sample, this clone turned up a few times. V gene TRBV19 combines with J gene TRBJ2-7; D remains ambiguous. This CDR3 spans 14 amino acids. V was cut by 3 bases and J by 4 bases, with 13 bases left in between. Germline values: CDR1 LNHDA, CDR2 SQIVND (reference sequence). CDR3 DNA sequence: TGTGCCAGTAGTATGGGCCCGACGGCATACGAGCAGTACTTC. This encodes CASSMGPTAYEQYF.

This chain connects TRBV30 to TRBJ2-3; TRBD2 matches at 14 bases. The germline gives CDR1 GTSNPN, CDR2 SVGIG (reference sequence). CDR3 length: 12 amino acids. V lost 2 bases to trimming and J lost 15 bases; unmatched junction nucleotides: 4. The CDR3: CAWSFGTSGGYF. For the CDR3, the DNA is TGTGCCTGGAGTTTCGGGACTAGCGGGGGATATTTT.

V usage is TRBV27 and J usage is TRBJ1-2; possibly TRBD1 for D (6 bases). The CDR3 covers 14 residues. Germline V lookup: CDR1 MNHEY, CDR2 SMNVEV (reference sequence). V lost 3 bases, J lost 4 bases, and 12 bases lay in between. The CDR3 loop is CASSFEQGSYGYTF. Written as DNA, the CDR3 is TGTGCCAGCAGTTTCGAACAGGGATCCTATGGCTACACCTTC.

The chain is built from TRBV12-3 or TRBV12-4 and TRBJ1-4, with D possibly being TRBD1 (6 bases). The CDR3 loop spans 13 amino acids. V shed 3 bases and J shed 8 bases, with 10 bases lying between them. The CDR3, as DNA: TGTGCCAGCAGTTTTGGGGGCCGGGAAAAACTGTTTTTT. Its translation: CASSFGGREKLFF.

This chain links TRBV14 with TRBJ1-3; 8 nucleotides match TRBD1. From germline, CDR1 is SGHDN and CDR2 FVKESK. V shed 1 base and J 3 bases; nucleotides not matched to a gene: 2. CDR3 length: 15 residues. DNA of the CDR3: TGTGCCAGCAGCCAAGGGACAGGGCATGGAAACACCATATATTTT. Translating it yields CASSQGTGHGNTIYF.

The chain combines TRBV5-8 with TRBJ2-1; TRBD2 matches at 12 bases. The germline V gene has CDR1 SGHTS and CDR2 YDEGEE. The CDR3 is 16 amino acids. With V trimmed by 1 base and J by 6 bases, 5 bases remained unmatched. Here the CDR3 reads CASSLRLAGARNEQFF. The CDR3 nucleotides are TGTGCCAGCAGCTTGCGACTAGCGGGGGCGCGCAATGAGCAGTTCTTC.

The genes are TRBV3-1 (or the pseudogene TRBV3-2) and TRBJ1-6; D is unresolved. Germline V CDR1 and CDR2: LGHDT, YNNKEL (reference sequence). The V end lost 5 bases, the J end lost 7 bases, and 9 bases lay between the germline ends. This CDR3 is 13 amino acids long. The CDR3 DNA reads TGTGCCAGCAGCTCTCAACAGAATTCACCCCTCCACTTT. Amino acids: CASSSQQNSPLHF.

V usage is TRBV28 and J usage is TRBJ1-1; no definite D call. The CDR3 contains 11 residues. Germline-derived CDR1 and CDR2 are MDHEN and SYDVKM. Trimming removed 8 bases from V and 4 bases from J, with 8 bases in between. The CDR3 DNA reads TGTGCCAGCCTGGCGGGCACTGAAGCTTTCTTT. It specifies CASLAGTEAFF.

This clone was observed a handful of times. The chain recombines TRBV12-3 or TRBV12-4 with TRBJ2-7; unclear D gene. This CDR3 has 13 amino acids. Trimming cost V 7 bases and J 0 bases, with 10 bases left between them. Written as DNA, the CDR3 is TGTGCCAGCACGCCCCCGGGCTCCTACGAGCAGTACTTC. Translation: CASTPPGSYEQYF.

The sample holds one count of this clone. The CDR3 coding sequence is TGTGCCAGCAGCCCACGGGGGGGCTACGGCTACACCTTC. This encodes CASSPRGGYGYTF. This chain connects TRBV7-8 to TRBJ1-2, with D possibly matching TRBD1 (6 bases). This CDR3 has 13 residues. The germline gives CDR1 SGHVS, CDR2 FQNEAQ. The V gene lost 5 bases and the J gene lost 8 bases, with 15 bases spanning the gap.

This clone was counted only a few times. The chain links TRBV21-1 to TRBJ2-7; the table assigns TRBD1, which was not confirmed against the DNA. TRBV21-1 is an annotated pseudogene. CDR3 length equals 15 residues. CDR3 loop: CASSKVGVYSYEQYF. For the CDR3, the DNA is TGTGCCAGCAGCAAAGTAGGGGTATACTCCTACGAGCAGTACTTC.

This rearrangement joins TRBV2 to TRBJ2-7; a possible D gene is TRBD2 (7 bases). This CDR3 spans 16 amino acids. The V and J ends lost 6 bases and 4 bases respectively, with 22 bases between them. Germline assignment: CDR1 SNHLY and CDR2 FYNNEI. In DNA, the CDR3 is TGTGCCAGCAGGTACCACTGGGGGGGCCAATGGTACGAGCAGTACTTC. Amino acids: CASRYHWGGQWYEQYF.

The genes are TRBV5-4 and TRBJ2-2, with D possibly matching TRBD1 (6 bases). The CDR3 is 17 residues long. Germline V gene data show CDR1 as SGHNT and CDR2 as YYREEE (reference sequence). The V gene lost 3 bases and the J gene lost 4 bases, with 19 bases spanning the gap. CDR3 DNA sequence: TGTGCCAGCAGCTCCCCGAATACAGGGACCACCACCGGGGAGCTGTTTTTT. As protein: CASSSPNTGTTTGELFF.

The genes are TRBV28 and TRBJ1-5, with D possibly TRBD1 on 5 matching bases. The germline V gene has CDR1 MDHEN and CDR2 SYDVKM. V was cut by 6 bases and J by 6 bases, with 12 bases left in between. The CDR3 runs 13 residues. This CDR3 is CASSTGGGQPQHF. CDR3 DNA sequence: TGTGCCAGCAGCACCGGCGGGGGTCAGCCCCAGCATTTT.

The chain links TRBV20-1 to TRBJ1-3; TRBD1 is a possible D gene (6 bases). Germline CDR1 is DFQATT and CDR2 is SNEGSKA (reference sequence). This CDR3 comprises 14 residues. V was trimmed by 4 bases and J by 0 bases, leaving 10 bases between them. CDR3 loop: CSANDRFSGNTIYF. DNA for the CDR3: TGCAGTGCTAATGACAGGTTCTCTGGAAACACCATATATTTT.

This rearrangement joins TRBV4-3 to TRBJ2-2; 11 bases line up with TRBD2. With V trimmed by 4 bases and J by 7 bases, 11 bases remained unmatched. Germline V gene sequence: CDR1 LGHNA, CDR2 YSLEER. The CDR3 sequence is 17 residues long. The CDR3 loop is CASSPGTGLAGGGELFF. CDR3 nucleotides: TGCGCCAGCAGCCCAGGAACGGGTCTAGCGGGAGGCGGGGAGCTGTTTTTT.

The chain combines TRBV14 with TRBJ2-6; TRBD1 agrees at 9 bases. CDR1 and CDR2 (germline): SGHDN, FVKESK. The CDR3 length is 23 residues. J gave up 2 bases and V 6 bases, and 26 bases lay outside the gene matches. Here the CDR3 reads CASSRPLLNRDRAEVPGANVLTF. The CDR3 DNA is TGTGCCAGCAGTCGGCCACTCCTAAACCGGGACAGGGCGGAAGTACCTGGGGCCAACGTCCTGACTTTC.

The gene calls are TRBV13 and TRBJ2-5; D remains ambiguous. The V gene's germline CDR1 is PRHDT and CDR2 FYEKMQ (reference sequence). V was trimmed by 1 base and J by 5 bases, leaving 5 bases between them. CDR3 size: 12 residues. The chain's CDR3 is CASSLAGETQYF. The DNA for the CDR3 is TGTGCCAGCAGCTTAGCGGGTGAGACCCAGTACTTC.

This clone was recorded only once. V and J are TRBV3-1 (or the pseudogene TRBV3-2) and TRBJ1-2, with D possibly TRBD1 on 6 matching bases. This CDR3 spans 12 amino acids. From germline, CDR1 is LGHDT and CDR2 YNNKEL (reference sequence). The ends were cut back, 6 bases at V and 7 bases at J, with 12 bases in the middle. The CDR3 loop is CASSTGLGGYTF. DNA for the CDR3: TGTGCCAGCAGTACAGGGTTAGGTGGCTACACCTTC.

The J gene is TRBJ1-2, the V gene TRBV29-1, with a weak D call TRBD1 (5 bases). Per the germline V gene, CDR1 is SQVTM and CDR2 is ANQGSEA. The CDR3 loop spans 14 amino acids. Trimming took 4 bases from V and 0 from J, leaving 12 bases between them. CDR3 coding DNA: TGCAGCGTTGGACAGAGATTAGCTAACTATGGCTACACCTTC. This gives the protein CSVGQRLANYGYTF.

The DNA for the CDR3 is TGTGCCAGCAGCTTCCGGGACAGGGGCTACGAGCAGTACTTC. The encoded protein is CASSFRDRGYEQYF. V usage is TRBV7-2 and J usage is TRBJ2-7, with 10 bases matching TRBD1. The V gene end was trimmed by 3 bases and the J gene end by 3 bases; junction bases not matched to a gene: 2. Per the germline V gene, CDR1 is SGHTA and CDR2 is FQGNSA. This CDR3 has 14 amino acids.

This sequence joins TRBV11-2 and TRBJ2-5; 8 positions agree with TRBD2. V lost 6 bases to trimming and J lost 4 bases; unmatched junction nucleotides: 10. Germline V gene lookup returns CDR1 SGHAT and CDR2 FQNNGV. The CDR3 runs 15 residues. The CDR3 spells CASSFSGLGGETQYF. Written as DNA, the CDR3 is TGTGCCAGCAGTTTCTCGGGACTAGGAGGAGAGACCCAGTACTTC.

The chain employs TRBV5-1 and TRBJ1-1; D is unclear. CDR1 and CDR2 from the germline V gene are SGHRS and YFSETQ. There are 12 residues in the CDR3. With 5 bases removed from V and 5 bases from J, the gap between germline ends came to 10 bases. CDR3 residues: CASSRVGTEAFF. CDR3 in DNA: TGCGCCAGCAGTCGGGTTGGGACTGAAGCTTTCTTT.

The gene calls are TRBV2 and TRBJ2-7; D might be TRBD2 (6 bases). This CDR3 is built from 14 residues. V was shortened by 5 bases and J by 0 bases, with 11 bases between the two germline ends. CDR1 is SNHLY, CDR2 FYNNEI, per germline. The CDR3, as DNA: TGTGCCAGCAGTCTCGCCGGGAGCTCCTACGAGCAGTACTTC. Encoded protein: CASSLAGSSYEQYF.

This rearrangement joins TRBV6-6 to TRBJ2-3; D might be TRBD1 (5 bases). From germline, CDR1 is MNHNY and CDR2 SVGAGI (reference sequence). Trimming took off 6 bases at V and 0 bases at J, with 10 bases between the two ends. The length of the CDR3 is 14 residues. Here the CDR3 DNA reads TGTGCCAGCAGCCGGACATTGAGCACAGATACGCAGTATTTT. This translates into CASSRTLSTDTQYF.

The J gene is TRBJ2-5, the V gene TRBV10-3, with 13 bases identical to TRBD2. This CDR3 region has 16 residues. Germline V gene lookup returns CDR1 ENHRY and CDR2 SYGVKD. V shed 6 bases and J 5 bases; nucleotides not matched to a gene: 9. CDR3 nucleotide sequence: TGTGCCATCAGCGCAACTAGCGGGGGGGCCGGGGAGACCCAGTACTTC. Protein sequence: CAISATSGGAGETQYF.

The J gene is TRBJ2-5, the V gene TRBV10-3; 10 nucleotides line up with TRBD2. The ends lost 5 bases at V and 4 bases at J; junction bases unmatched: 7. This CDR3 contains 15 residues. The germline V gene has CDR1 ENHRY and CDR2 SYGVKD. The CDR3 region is CAISPSSGGAETQYF. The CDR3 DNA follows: TGTGCCATCAGTCCATCCAGCGGGGGGGCAGAGACCCAGTACTTC.

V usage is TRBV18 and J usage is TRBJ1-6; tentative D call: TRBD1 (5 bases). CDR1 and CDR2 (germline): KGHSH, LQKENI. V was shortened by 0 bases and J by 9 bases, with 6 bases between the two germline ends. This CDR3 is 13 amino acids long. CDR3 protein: CASSPPGPSPLHF. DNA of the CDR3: TGTGCCAGCTCACCACCGGGGCCTTCACCCCTCCACTTT. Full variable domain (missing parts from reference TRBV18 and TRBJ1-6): NAGVMQNPRHLVRRRGQEARLRCSPMKGHSHVYWYRQLPEEGLKFMVYLQKENIIDESGMPKERFSAEFPKEGPSILRIQQVVRGDSAAYFCASSPPGPSPLHFGNGTRLTVT.

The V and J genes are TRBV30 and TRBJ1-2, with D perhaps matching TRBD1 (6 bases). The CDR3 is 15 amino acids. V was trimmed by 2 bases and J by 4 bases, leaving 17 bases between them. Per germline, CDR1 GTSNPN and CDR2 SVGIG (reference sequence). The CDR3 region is CAWSKGVLGRYGYTF. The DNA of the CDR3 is TGTGCCTGGAGTAAGGGGGTTCTCGGCCGCTATGGCTACACCTTC.

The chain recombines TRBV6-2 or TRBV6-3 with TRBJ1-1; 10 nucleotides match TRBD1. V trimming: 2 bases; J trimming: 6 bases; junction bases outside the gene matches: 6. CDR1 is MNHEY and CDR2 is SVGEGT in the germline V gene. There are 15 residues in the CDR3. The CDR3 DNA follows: TGTGCCAGCAGTTACCCGACAGGGGGCAGACCTGAAGCTTTCTTT. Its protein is CASSYPTGGRPEAFF.

The CDR3: CASSVAVKAADTQYF. CDR3 bases: TGTGCCAGCAGCGTCGCGGTAAAGGCGGCAGATACGCAGTATTTT. The chain joins TRBV9 to TRBJ2-3; the D is unclear. Trimming cost V 2 bases and J 4 bases, with 14 bases left between them. The germline V gene encodes CDR1 SGDLS and CDR2 YYNGEE. The CDR3 contains 15 residues.